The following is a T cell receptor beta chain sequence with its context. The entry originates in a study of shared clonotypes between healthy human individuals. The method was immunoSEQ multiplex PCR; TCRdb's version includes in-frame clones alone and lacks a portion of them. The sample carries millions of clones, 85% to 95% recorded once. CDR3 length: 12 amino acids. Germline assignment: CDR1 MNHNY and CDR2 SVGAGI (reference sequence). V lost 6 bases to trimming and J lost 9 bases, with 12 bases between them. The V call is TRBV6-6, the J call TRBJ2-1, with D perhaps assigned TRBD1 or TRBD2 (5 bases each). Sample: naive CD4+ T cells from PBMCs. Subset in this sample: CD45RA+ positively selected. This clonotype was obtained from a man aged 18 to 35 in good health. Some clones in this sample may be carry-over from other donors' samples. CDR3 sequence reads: CASRGFGGEQFF. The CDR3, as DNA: TGTGCCAGCAGGGGGTTTGGGGGTGAGCAGTTCTTC.